These T cell receptor beta chains were read from a single sample in a study of blood T cell repertoires in COVID-19. Clones were sequenced by immunoSEQ multiplex PCR, and TCRdb holds only the in-frame ones, with some missing. Of about 40,000 clones in the sample, around 90% were seen once. Sample: peripheral blood. These receptors all stem from a human donor in a cohort sampled during active COVID-19. The CDR3 runs from the conserved cysteine through the conserved F or W. Fields, in order: J gene, V gene, D gene, CDR3 DNA, CDR3 protein. A D gene is named only where the DNA matches it firmly.

J gene: TRBJ2-1
V gene: TRBV28
D gene: TRBD2
CDR3 DNA: TGTGCCAGCAGTTTTGTTCTCGGGGGACTAGCCATTGAGCAGTTCTTC
CDR3 protein: CASSFVLGGLAIEQFF

J gene: TRBJ1-5
V gene: TRBV18
D gene: -
CDR3 DNA: TGTGCCAGCTCACCCACGGGCAATCAGCCCCAGCATTTT
CDR3 protein: CASSPTGNQPQHF

J gene: TRBJ2-3
V gene: TRBV11-2
D gene: -
CDR3 DNA: TGTGCCAGCAGCTTAGATCAGGAGGCTAGTAGCACAGATACGCAGTATTTT
CDR3 protein: CASSLDQEASSTDTQYF

J gene: TRBJ2-1
V gene: TRBV19
D gene: TRBD2
CDR3 DNA: TGTGCCAGTAGTAGGCTAGCGGGGGCCACTTACAATGAGCAGTTCTTC
CDR3 protein: CASSRLAGATYNEQFF

J gene: TRBJ1-6
V gene: TRBV27
D gene: -
CDR3 DNA: TGTGCCAGCGGCGGGGTAAATAATTCACCCCTCCACTTT
CDR3 protein: CASGGVNNSPLHF

J gene: TRBJ2-7
V gene: TRBV28
D gene: TRBD1
CDR3 DNA: TGTGCCAGCAGTCCGCCCCGGACAGGGATCAACGAGCAGTACTTC
CDR3 protein: CASSPPRTGINEQYF

J gene: TRBJ2-1
V gene: TRBV5-1
D gene: -
CDR3 DNA: TGCGCCAGCAGCTTGGTTCCACAGGGGACTCGGAATGAGCAGTTCTTC
CDR3 protein: CASSLVPQGTRNEQFF

J gene: TRBJ2-5
V gene: TRBV30
D gene: -
CDR3 DNA: TGTGCCTGGAGTTACCCAGGGCGGGAGACCCAGTACTTC
CDR3 protein: CAWSYPGRETQYF

J gene: TRBJ2-2
V gene: TRBV6-5
D gene: -
CDR3 DNA: TGTGCCAGCAGTCTTGGTAGTTACACCGGGGAGCTGTTTTTT
CDR3 protein: CASSLGSYTGELFF

J gene: TRBJ1-2
V gene: TRBV28
D gene: -
CDR3 DNA: TGTGCCAGCAGTTTATTCCAGGAGACGGGGAACTATGGCTACACCTTC
CDR3 protein: CASSLFQETGNYGYTF

J gene: TRBJ2-3
V gene: TRBV5-6
D gene: TRBD2
CDR3 DNA: TGTGCCAGCAGCAAAGGACTAGCGGCAGATACGCAGTATTTT
CDR3 protein: CASSKGLAADTQYF